Below are 13 T cell receptor beta chains sequenced from a single sample in a study of human T cells and chemical hapten exposure. TCRdb redid the calling of the RACE reads with MiXCR, one entry per CDR3 protein. The sample has about 120,000 distinct CDR3 sequences, roughly 15% seen once. Time point of the sample: patch test 1, 2 weeks after DPC sensitization. Described treatment: therapeutic diphenylcyclopropenone sensitization with weekly scalp DPC. The sequenced sample was whole blood, obtained in connection with sensitization to the hapten diphenylcyclopropenone (DPC). Every receptor here comes from a man aged 18 to 30 with alopecia areata. Some clones in this sample may be carry-over from other donors' samples.

The table lists this clonotype with a few counts. This chain connects TRBV6-1 to TRBJ1-6, with TRBD1 matching over 7 bases. Per germline, CDR1 MNHNS and CDR2 SASEGT. Trimming took 6 bases from V and 0 from J; bases not matched to a gene: 8. The CDR3 is 17 residues long. The CDR3, as DNA: TGTGCCAGCAGATTCCTTACAGGGGACTCCTATAATTCACCCCTCCACTTT. It translates to CASRFLTGDSYNSPLHF.

This chain connects TRBV10-1 to TRBJ2-1; D is perhaps TRBD1 (6 bases). Trimming removed 6 bases from V and 0 bases from J, with 18 bases in between. CDR1 and CDR2 (germline): WNHNN, SYGVQD (reference sequence). The CDR3 loop spans 17 amino acids. For the CDR3, the DNA is TGCGCCAGCAGCGACGACAGGTCCTTAAGCTCCTACAATGAGCAGTTCTTC. Translation gives CASSDDRSLSSYNEQFF.

This clonotype was picked up a small number of times. CDR3 nucleotides: TGTGCCATCAGTGAGTCGATCTGGGACAGGGGTGATATTACGAGGCAGTACTTC. Translation gives CAISESIWDRGDITRQYF. V is TRBV10-3 and J is TRBJ2-7, with 10 bases that match TRBD1. Losses at the gene ends were 0 bases for V and 9 bases for J; bases not matched to a gene: 17. This CDR3 region has 18 residues. Germline loops: CDR1 ENHRY, CDR2 SYGVKD.

This chain joins TRBV28 and TRBJ1-1, with a possible D match to TRBD1 (5 bases). Germline V gene data show CDR1 as MDHEN and CDR2 as SYDVKM. This CDR3 has 15 amino acids. Trimming removed 7 bases at V and 0 bases at J, with 15 bases between. CDR3 loop: CASKGLRYLNTEAFF. CDR3 in DNA: TGTGCCAGCAAGGGGCTCCGATACTTGAACACTGAAGCTTTCTTT.

This clonotype was observed a handful of times. This chain links TRBV11-2 with TRBJ2-3; 7 nucleotides agree with TRBD1. The CDR3 length is 18 residues. The V gene end was trimmed by 1 base and the J gene end by 2 bases; junction bases not matched to a gene: 12. Germline values: CDR1 SGHAT, CDR2 FQNNGV. The CDR3 sequence: CASSLGAWGQRSTDTQYF. For the CDR3, the DNA is TGTGCCAGCAGCTTAGGGGCCTGGGGACAGAGGTCCACAGATACGCAGTATTTT.

A few counts support this clonotype. This chain connects TRBV20-1 to TRBJ1-1; 7 bases are a match to TRBD1. The CDR3 contains 10 residues. CDR1 and CDR2 from the germline V gene are DFQATT and SNEGSKA (reference sequence). V lost 6 bases to trimming and J lost 6 bases; unmatched junction nucleotides: 1. As DNA, the CDR3 is TGCAGTGCGACAGGGTCTGAAGCTTTCTTT. It codes for CSATGSEAFF.

J is TRBJ2-3 and V is TRBV5-1, with D possibly matching TRBD1 (6 bases). V was shortened by 0 bases and J by 2 bases, with 13 bases between the two germline ends. The CDR3 is made up of 16 amino acids. Germline loops: CDR1 SGHRS, CDR2 YFSETQ. CDR3 protein: CASSLAGQGITDTQYF. The DNA for the CDR3 is TGCGCCAGCAGCTTGGCGGGTCAGGGGATCACAGATACGCAGTATTTT.

This clonotype was detected many times. The CDR3 DNA follows: TGTGCCAGCAGAATTCCAGGAGCCGTCGATGGCTACACCTTC. It specifies CASRIPGAVDGYTF. The V gene is TRBV5-4, the J gene TRBJ1-2; no clear D. V shed 5 bases and J shed 6 bases, with 17 bases lying between them. The CDR3 sequence is 14 residues long. Germline CDR1 is SGHNT and CDR2 is YYREEE (reference sequence). The whole variable domain, filled in from reference TRBV5-4 and TRBJ1-2, reads ETGVTQSPTHLIKTRGQQVTLRCSSQSGHNTVSWYQQALGQGPQFIFQYYREEENGRGNFPPRFSGLQFPNYSSELNVNALELDDSALYLCASRIPGAVDGYTFGSGTRLTVV.

V and J are TRBV12-3 or TRBV12-4 and TRBJ2-1; 9 nucleotides match TRBD2. The J segment lost 3 bases and the V segment lost 5 bases, leaving 11 bases of the junction unmatched. The CDR3 is 17 amino acids. The CDR3 nucleotides read TGTGCCAGCAGTGGGCCGGGACTAGCAGACATCTACAATGAGCAGTTCTTC. Amino acid sequence: CASSGPGLADIYNEQFF.

This clonotype was found many times. The chain recombines TRBV4-1 with TRBJ2-3, with 13 positions matching TRBD2. This CDR3 region has 18 residues. Germline V CDR1 and CDR2: MGHRA, YSYEKL. The junction had 11 bases not matched to a gene; V was cut back by 4 bases and J by 4 bases. CDR3 nucleotides: TGCGCCAGCAGCCCCACTAGCGGGGGGGCACGGGGCGCAGATACGCAGTATTTT. Translating it yields CASSPTSGGARGADTQYF.

The chain recombines TRBV9 with TRBJ2-3, with 7 bases identical to TRBD1. Losses at the gene ends were 0 bases for V and 0 bases for J; bases not matched to a gene: 4. Per the germline V gene, CDR1 is SGDLS and CDR2 is YYNGEE. The CDR3 is 16 residues long. CDR3 in amino acids: CASSVGTGYSTDTQYF. For the CDR3, the DNA is TGTGCCAGCAGCGTAGGGACAGGTTATAGCACAGATACGCAGTATTTT.

The table lists this clonotype with a few counts. The chain carries TRBV6-5 and TRBJ1-3; D call uncertain. V shed 6 bases and J shed 2 bases, with 14 bases lying between them. The CDR3 runs 15 residues. Germline loops: CDR1 MNHEY, CDR2 SVGAGI. The CDR3 DNA sequence: TGTGCCAGCAGCCCCCTGGGAGGACCTGGAAACACCATATATTTT. Translated: CASSPLGGPGNTIYF.

This clonotype was detected many times. The rearrangement uses TRBV20-1 and TRBJ1-5; possibly TRBD1 for D (5 bases). Trimming left V 3 bases short and J 0 bases short, with 9 bases between. Germline V gene data show CDR1 as DFQATT and CDR2 as SNEGSKA (reference sequence). This CDR3 is 14 amino acids long. CDR3 in amino acids: CSARDIYSNQPQHF. CDR3 DNA sequence: TGCAGTGCTAGGGACATCTATAGCAATCAGCCCCAGCATTTT.